This T cell receptor (beta chain) was documented in a study of OX40 agonist ivuxolimab in advanced cancers. Study-level background: Eligibility admitted prior anti-PD-1, anti-PD-L1 or anti-CTLA-4 therapy; roughly 40% had some.

A word on this clone: Antigen unknown.

Some clones are missing from TCRdb's copy, which holds only in-frame ones; the method was immunoSEQ multiplex PCR. The sample has about 27,000 clones; approximately 85% are singletons. Losses at the gene ends were 4 bases for V and 6 bases for J; bases not matched to a gene: 6. The CDR3 is made up of 14 amino acids. Per the germline V gene, CDR1 is SGHRS and CDR2 is YFSETQ. Overall study findings and caveats: The mean number of expanded clones was higher in CD8+ T cells than in CD4+.

The sequences come from CD4+ or CD8+ T cells sorted from blood, collected in a trial of the OX40 agonist ivuxolimab. J is TRBJ1-5 and V is TRBV5-1; 8 bases agree with TRBD1. This receptor was taken from an adult with an advanced solid tumor such as melanoma, head and neck, liver or kidney cancer. The CDR3 here is CASSLGQGGQPQHF. The CDR3 bases are TGCGCCAGCAGCCTCGGACAGGGAGGTCAGCCCCAGCATTTT.